The T cell receptor beta chain described here comes from a study of blood T cell repertoires in COVID-19. Across the study: Spain, Italy and the United States supplied samples that represented acute and convalescent COVID-19. Nucleic acid was either cDNA or gDNA, and it came from T cells, B-cell-depleted T cells, or PBMCs.

In the original workflow: It was from reference gene primer amplification that nucleated cell counts were estimated. The repertoire was sequenced with immunoSEQ multiplex PCR; TCRdb's copy has only in-frame clones and lacks some. V and J calls and clone size are copied from that table; D and trimming were computed from the DNA. The sample shows over 50,000 clones, approximately 88% of them seen only once. Germline assignment: CDR1 MGHRA and CDR2 YSYEKL. After removal of 0 bases from V and 7 bases from J, the junction contained 5 bases not matched to a gene. This CDR3 spans 14 amino acids. Enrolled during active infection, Seattle patients were then followed longitudinally.

The specimen was peripheral blood. The chain has TRBV4-1 and TRBJ1-2, with 7 bases aligning to TRBD1. The receptor's source is a man between 60 and 75 years old with COVID-19, enrolled during active disease. CDR3 loop: CASSQEGTDVGYTF. In DNA, the CDR3 is TGCGCCAGCAGCCAAGAGGGGACAGACGTTGGCTACACCTTC.